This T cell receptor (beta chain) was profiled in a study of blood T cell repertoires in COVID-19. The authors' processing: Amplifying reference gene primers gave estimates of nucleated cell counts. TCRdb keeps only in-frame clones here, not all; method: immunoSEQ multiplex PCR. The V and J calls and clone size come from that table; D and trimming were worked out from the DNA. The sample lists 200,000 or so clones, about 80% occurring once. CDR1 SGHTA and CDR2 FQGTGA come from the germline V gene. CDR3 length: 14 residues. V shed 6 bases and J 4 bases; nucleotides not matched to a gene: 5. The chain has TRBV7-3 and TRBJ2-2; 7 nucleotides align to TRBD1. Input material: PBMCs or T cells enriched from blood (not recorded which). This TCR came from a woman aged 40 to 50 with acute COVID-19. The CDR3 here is CASREQGSTGELFF. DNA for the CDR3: TGTGCCAGCAGGGAACAGGGGAGCACCGGGGAGCTGTTTTTT.